The next 15 T cell receptor beta chains were all read from a single sample in a study of identical twins. TCRdb redid the calling of the 5' RACE reads with MiXCR, one entry per CDR3 protein. The sample lists 400,000 or so distinct CDR3 sequences; roughly 9% were seen once. The sequencing input was naive T cells sorted from blood. These receptors were obtained from a woman in her 50s in good health.

This chain uses TRBV12-3 or TRBV12-4 with TRBJ2-7; 8 nucleotides align to TRBD1. The CDR3 has 13 amino acids. Unmatched junction bases numbered 7, after V lost 5 bases and J lost 7 bases. The CDR3 DNA follows: TGTGCCAGCAGTGACCTACAGGGGGGTGAGCAGTACTTC. It translates to CASSDLQGGEQYF.

This clonotype has a handful of counts. This chain uses TRBV20-1 with TRBJ2-7; D gene ambiguous. Germline CDR1 reads DFQATT; CDR2 reads SNEGSKA (reference sequence). V lost 3 bases, J lost 0 bases, and 18 bases lay in between. The CDR3 totals 16 residues. The DNA of the CDR3 is TGCAGTGCTAGGTGTGACCTCCGGACGTGCTCCTACGAGCAGTACTTC. Residues: CSARCDLRTCSYEQYF.

This clonotype has more than one count but fewer than ten. The rearrangement uses TRBV12-3 or TRBV12-4 and TRBJ2-1; D perhaps matches TRBD2 (5 bases). The CDR3 runs 13 residues. Between the trimmed V and J ends, which lost 2 bases and 8 bases, there was a span of 10 bases. Here the CDR3 DNA reads TGTGCCAGCAGTTTATCGGGGTTTGATGAGCAGTTCTTC. Translated, it gives CASSLSGFDEQFF.

V is TRBV5-1 and J is TRBJ2-6; a possible D gene is TRBD2 (6 bases). V lost 4 bases, J lost 4 bases, and 15 bases lay in between. The CDR3 is 16 residues long. From germline, CDR1 is SGHRS and CDR2 YFSETQ. The CDR3 DNA follows: TGCGCCAGCAGCCTCACCGGGGAGGCCGGGGCCAACGTCCTGACTTTC. This gives the protein CASSLTGEAGANVLTF. The complete variable domain, with remaining parts taken from reference TRBV5-1 and TRBJ2-6, reads KAGVTQTPRYLIKTRGQQVTLSCSPISGHRSVSWYQQTPGQGLQFLFEYFSETQRNKGNFPGRFSGRQFSNSRSEMNVSTLELGDSALYLCASSLTGEAGANVLTFGAGSRLTVL.

This clonotype was picked up many times. The genes are TRBV5-1 and TRBJ2-1, with a tentative D call TRBD2 (6 bases). This CDR3 is built from 15 residues. V lost 4 bases, J lost 1 base, and 12 bases lay in between. Germline V gives CDR1 SGHRS, CDR2 YFSETQ. For the CDR3, the DNA is TGCGCCAGCAGCCCCTCGACTAGTTCCTACAATGAGCAGTTCTTC. It specifies CASSPSTSSYNEQFF.

This clonotype occurred many times. This chain links TRBV20-1 with TRBJ2-1, with 10 positions matching TRBD2. V gave up 3 bases and J gave up 3 bases; unmatched junction bases: 5. CDR1 is DFQATT and CDR2 is SNEGSKA in the germline V gene (reference sequence). The CDR3 spans 15 residues. In nucleotides, the CDR3 is TGCAGTGCTAGCCAGACTAGCGGGTTCTACAATGAGCAGTTCTTC. Residues: CSASQTSGFYNEQFF.

In nucleotides, the CDR3 is TGCAGTGCTAGAGACAGGGCCTCCTACGAGCAGTACGTC. Translated: CSARDRASYEQYV. The rearrangement links TRBV20-1 to TRBJ2-7, with D possibly being TRBD1 (5 bases). Germline V gives CDR1 DFQATT, CDR2 SNEGSKA (reference sequence). The germline V and J ends were trimmed by 0 bases and 0 bases, with 6 bases remaining between them. The CDR3 has 13 residues.

This clonotype was observed a few times. The chain employs TRBV29-1 and TRBJ2-5, with D perhaps matching TRBD1 (5 bases). The CDR3 loop spans 14 amino acids. Trimming pared 7 bases from V and 3 bases from J, leaving 18 bases between. In germline, CDR1 is SQVTM, CDR2 ANQGSEA. CDR3 sequence (DNA): TGCAGCGCCGTGGCCCTACAGGTGAAAGAGACCCAGTACTTC. This translates into CSAVALQVKETQYF.

The chain joins TRBV18 to TRBJ1-6; 8 bases agree with TRBD1. The CDR3 is 15 amino acids. Per germline, CDR1 KGHSH and CDR2 LQKENI. The ends lost 4 bases at V and 9 bases at J; junction bases unmatched: 8. In DNA form, the CDR3 reads TGTGCCAGCTCACGGACGAGTGGACAGGGTTCACCCCTCCACTTT. It codes for CASSRTSGQGSPLHF.

CDR3 sequence: CASSLVGPRNEQFF. In DNA form, the CDR3 reads TGTGCCAGCAGCTTAGTCGGCCCCCGCAATGAGCAGTTCTTC. J is TRBJ2-1 and V is TRBV7-2; D remains unclear. CDR1 is SGHTA and CDR2 is FQGNSA in the germline V gene. The CDR3 consists of 14 residues. V was pared by 1 base and J by 6 bases, with 10 bases between.

The V call is TRBV7-3, the J call TRBJ2-1, with D tentatively TRBD2 (6 bases). CDR3 length equals 14 residues. Trimming pared 5 bases from V and 6 bases from J, leaving 14 bases between. The V gene's germline CDR1 is SGHTA and CDR2 FQGTGA. Here the CDR3 reads CASSPGVIGNEQFF. CDR3 nucleotide sequence: TGTGCCAGCAGCCCGGGAGTAATAGGCAATGAGCAGTTCTTC.

This clonotype was picked up a small number of times. The chain recombines TRBV3-1 with TRBJ2-7; 9 bases match TRBD2. CDR1 LGHDT and CDR2 YNNKEL come from the germline V gene (reference sequence). Trimming took 2 bases from V and 7 from J; bases not matched to a gene: 3. The CDR3 spans 13 residues. The DNA for the CDR3 is TGTGCCAGCAGCCAAAAAGCGGGAGGAGAGCAGTACGTC. It is translated as CASSQKAGGEQYV.

This clonotype has a count of ten or more. The CDR3 region is CASKRDGELFF. CDR3 nucleotides: TGTGCCAGTAAAAGAGATGGGGAGCTGTTTTTT. The chain recombines TRBV6-1 with TRBJ2-2, with D uncertain. With 9 bases removed from V and 8 bases from J, the gap between germline ends came to 10 bases. CDR1 and CDR2 from the germline V gene are MNHNS and SASEGT. The CDR3 contains 11 residues.

This clonotype has only a few counts. The chain recombines TRBV5-1 with TRBJ2-1, with no clear D. Trimming cost V 1 base and J 5 bases, with 16 bases left between them. Germline V gives CDR1 SGHRS, CDR2 YFSETQ. CDR3 length equals 16 residues. The DNA for the CDR3 is TGCGCCAGCAGCTTGACGGAAGCCCCCCGGAACAATGAGCAGTTCTTC. Encoded protein: CASSLTEAPRNNEQFF.

The chain employs TRBV7-2 and TRBJ2-3; a possible D gene is TRBD1 (5 bases). CDR1 is SGHTA and CDR2 is FQGNSA in the germline V gene. The length of the CDR3 is 15 residues. V lost 5 bases, J lost 6 bases, and 18 bases lay in between. This CDR3 reads CASSDPGATRDTQYF. DNA of the CDR3: TGTGCCAGCAGCGACCCTGGGGCAACAAGGGATACGCAGTATTTT.